The rows below give T cell receptor beta chains drawn from one sample of a study of cytomegalovirus exposure and HLA in healthy donors. This table comes from immunoSEQ multiplex PCR, and its TCRdb copy is limited to in-frame clones, with some not included. The table includes approximately 150,000 clones, approximately 84% detected once. Sequencing was done on a sample of PBMCs. The receptor set was obtained from a girl aged 5-17 years in good health and CMV-seropositive. CDR3s leave out the opening cysteine and the closing phenylalanine or tryptophan.

j_gene | v_gene | CDR3aa
TRBJ1-5 | TRBV19 | ASSTDRGSNQPQH
TRBJ1-2 | TRBV2 | ASRGTANYGYT
TRBJ2-2 | TRBV4-1 | ASSQAPRGHTGELF
TRBJ1-5 | TRBV19 | ASSLGTDYNQPQH
TRBJ1-2 | TRBV29-1 | SALLTEGSYGYT
TRBJ1-1 | TRBV6-4 | ASRARGATEAF
TRBJ1-3 | TRBV25-1 | ASSEVGGRGNTIY
TRBJ1-1 | TRBV27 | ASSLSRENEAF
TRBJ1-6 | TRBV30 | AWSGAPRGYSPLH
TRBJ2-2 | TRBV5-1 | ASSRQGLDTGELF
TRBJ2-6 | TRBV2 | ARSLSEAGANVLT
TRBJ1-1 | TRBV19 | ASSIWGTGTEAF
TRBJ2-7 | TRBV21-1 | ASRNRGGSYEQY
TRBJ2-3 | TRBV7-8 | ASSRLQGRKDTQY
TRBJ1-1 | TRBV7-3 | ASSSSLGATEAF
TRBJ2-5 | TRBV9 | ASSVGSSGGQETQY
TRBJ1-1 | TRBV7-9 | ASSLALKEPF
TRBJ1-1 | TRBV5-8 | ASSSPLGWPTEAF
TRBJ1-2 | TRBV5-6 | ASSSRAGYGYT
TRBJ1-2 | TRBV29-1 | SVNRDRGYGYT
TRBJ2-7 | TRBV14 | ASSQGAIQY
TRBJ2-7 | TRBV14 | ASSLYRDRGNEQY
TRBJ2-3 | TRBV5-1 | ASHVGTSGFTDTQY
TRBJ1-1 | TRBV19 | ASSMDRGYTEAF
TRBJ1-1 | TRBV29-1 | SVEEGGQQAF
TRBJ2-7 | TRBV6-5 | ASSYGPAGGFYEQY
TRBJ1-1 | TRBV5-1 | ASDRGGSKNTEAF
TRBJ2-7 | TRBV30 | AWSVWPYEQY
TRBJ2-2 | TRBV5-8 | ASSVGTGLGINTGELF
TRBJ1-1 | TRBV18 | ASSPDRAEAF
TRBJ1-2 | TRBV6-5 | ASRADRGTYGYT
TRBJ2-7 | TRBV11-1 | ASSGRDRASYEQY
TRBJ1-1 | TRBV18 | ASSLNRGNTEAF
TRBJ2-7 | TRBV5-5 | ASSLSLTGISYEQY
TRBJ2-5 | TRBV15 | ATSRGLADQETQY
TRBJ1-1 | TRBV27 | ASSRSRFGQALTEAF
TRBJ1-4 | TRBV19 | ASSTLQGAQEKLF
TRBJ1-2 | TRBV4-2 | ASSQDERRINYGYT
TRBJ1-4 | TRBV25-1 | ASSNRDRNIDEKLF
TRBJ1-3 | TRBV4-2 | ASSQWGGPGNTIY
TRBJ2-7 | TRBV9 | ASSVSGGDVPEQY
TRBJ1-1 | TRBV7-9 | ASSSPGDTEAF
TRBJ2-1 | TRBV9 | ASGGGEYNEQF
TRBJ2-3 | TRBV6-6 | ASSLTGGIDTQY
TRBJ2-3 | TRBV19 | ASSWTRGSTDTQY
TRBJ1-2 | TRBV29-1 | SSASPSRDGYT
TRBJ1-2 | TRBV5-1 | ASSLVPGANYGYT
TRBJ1-5 | TRBV11-2 | ASSLGGVGGNQPQH
TRBJ1-6 | TRBV11-2 | ASSLDPRWRSSYNSPLH
TRBJ2-1 | TRBV2 | ASTQAGGPVNEQF
TRBJ2-2 | TRBV6-4 | ASSDTSGGATGELF
TRBJ2-6 | TRBV11-3 | ASSLGRGSGANVLT